The next 2 T cell receptor beta chains were all read from a single sample in a study of vaccination effects on CD4 cells after COVID-19. Here immunoSEQ multiplex PCR was the method, and the copy in TCRdb shows in-frame clones only, minus some. The table shows around 83,000 clones, with approximately 81% occurring only once. Their specific antigens are unknown. Viral peptide pools were used in the ViraFEST assay to expand antigen-specific CD4+ T cells, and sequencing came afterward. The culture ran for nine to ten days, and then CD4+ T cells were isolated. The source was CD4+ T cells from PBMCs cultured with HCoV-229E spike peptides, collected before COVID-19 vaccination. Source of these receptors: a human donor who received a COVID-19 vaccine.

The chain couples TRBV5-8 to TRBJ2-1; a possible D gene is TRBD1 (5 bases). Germline-derived CDR1 and CDR2 are SGHTS and YDEGEE. The CDR3 has 19 amino acids. The V gene lost 7 bases and the J gene lost 0 bases, with 26 bases spanning the gap. This CDR3 is CASPTRAGSPPSSYNEQFF. Here the CDR3 DNA reads TGTGCCAGCCCAACCCGGGCAGGGTCCCCCCCAAGCTCCTACAATGAGCAGTTCTTC.

This clone has more than one count but fewer than ten. This chain uses TRBV28 with TRBJ1-4; unclear D gene. This CDR3 has 12 amino acids. Germline lookup yields CDR1 MDHEN and CDR2 SYDVKM. V gave up 6 bases and J gave up 7 bases, with 9 bases separating them. The CDR3 DNA reads as TGTGCCAGCAGCACCTCACTTGAAAAACTGTTTTTT. Its translation: CASSTSLEKLFF.